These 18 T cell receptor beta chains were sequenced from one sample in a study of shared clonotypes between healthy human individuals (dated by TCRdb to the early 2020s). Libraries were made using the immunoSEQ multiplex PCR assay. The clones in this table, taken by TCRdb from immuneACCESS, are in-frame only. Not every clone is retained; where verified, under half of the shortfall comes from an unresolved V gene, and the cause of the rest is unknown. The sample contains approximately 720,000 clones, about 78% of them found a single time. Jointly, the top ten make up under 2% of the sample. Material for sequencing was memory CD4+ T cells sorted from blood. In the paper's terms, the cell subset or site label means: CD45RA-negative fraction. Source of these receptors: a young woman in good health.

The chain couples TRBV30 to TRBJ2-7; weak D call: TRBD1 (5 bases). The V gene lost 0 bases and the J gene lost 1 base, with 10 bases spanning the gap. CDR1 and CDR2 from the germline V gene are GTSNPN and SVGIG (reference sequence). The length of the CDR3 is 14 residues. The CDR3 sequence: CAWSVWGKSYEQYF. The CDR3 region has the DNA TGTGCCTGGAGTGTTTGGGGCAAGTCCTACGAGCAGTACTTC.

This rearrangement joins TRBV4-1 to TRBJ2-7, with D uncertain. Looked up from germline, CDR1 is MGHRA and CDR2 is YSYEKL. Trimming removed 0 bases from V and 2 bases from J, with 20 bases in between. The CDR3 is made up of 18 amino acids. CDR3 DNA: TGCGCCAGCAGCCAAGATCCGGTTGTGCGAGGCAGACCCTACGAGCAGTACTTC. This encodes CASSQDPVVRGRPYEQYF.

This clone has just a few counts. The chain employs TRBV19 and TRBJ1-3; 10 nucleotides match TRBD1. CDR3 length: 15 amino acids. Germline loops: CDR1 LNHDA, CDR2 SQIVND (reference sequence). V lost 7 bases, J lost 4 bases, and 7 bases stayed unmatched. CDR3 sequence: CASNIGTGAGNTIYF. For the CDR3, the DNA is TGTGCCAGTAACATTGGGACAGGGGCGGGAAACACCATATATTTT. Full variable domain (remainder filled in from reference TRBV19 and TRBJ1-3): DGGITQSPKYLFRKEGQNVTLSCEQNLNHDAMYWYRQDPGQGLRLIYYSQIVNDFQKGDIAEGYSVSREKKESFPLTVTSAQKNPTAFYLCASNIGTGAGNTIYFGEGSWLTVV.

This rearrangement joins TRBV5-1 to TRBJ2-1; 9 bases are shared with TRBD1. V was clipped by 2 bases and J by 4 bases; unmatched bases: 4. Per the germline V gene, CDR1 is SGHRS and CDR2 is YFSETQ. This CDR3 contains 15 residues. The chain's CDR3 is CASSFGGQGYNEQFF. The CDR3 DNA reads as TGCGCCAGCAGCTTCGGGGGACAGGGATACAATGAGCAGTTCTTC.

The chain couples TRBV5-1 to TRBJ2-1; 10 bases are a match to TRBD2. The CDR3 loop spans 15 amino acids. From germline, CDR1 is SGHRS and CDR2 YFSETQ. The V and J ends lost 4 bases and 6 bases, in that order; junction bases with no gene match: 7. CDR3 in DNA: TGCGCCAGCAGCAATATAGCGGGAGGCTCCAATGAGCAGTTCTTC. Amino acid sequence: CASSNIAGGSNEQFF.

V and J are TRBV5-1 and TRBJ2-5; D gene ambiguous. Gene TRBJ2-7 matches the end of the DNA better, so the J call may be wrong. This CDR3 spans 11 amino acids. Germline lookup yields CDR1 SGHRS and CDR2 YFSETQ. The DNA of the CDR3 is TGCGCCAGCAGCGGCCACTACGAGCAGTACTTC. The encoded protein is CASSGHYEQYF.

CDR3 protein: CAISDRGMVTGNTEAFF. CDR3 bases: TGTGCCATCAGTGACCGAGGGATGGTGACAGGGAACACTGAAGCTTTCTTT. The rearrangement uses TRBV10-3 and TRBJ1-1; a weak D match, TRBD1 (6 bases). Germline CDR1 and CDR2: ENHRY and SYGVKD. V lost 3 bases and J 1 base, leaving 18 bases between the germline ends. The CDR3 has 17 residues.

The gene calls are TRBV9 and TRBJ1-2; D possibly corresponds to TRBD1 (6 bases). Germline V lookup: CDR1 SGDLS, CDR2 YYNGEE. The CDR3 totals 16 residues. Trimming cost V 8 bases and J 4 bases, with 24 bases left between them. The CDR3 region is CASTPQAGAVTYGYTF. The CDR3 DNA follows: TGTGCCAGTACCCCTCAGGCGGGGGCGGTCACCTATGGCTACACCTTC.

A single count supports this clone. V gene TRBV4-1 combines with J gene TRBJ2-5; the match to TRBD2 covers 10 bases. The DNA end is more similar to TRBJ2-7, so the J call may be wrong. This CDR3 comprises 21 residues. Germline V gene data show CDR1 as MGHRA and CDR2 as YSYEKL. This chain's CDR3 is CASSQDKRGAGGPGPFHEQYF. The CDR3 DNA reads TGCGCCAGCAGCCAAGATAAACGGGGAGCGGGAGGGCCCGGCCCTTTCCACGAGCAGTACTTC.

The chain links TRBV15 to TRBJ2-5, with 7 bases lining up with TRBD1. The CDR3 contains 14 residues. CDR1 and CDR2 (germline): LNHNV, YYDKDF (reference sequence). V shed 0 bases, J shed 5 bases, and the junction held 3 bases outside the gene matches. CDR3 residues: CATSRDRGSETQYF. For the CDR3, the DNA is TGTGCCACCAGCAGAGACAGGGGGAGTGAGACCCAGTACTTC. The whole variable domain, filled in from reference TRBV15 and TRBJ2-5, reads DAMVIQNPRYQVTQFGKPVTLSCSQTLNHNVMYWYQQKSSQAPKLLFHYYDKDFNNEADTPDNFQSRRPNTSFCFLDIRSPGLGDTAMYLCATSRDRGSETQYFGPGTRLLVL.

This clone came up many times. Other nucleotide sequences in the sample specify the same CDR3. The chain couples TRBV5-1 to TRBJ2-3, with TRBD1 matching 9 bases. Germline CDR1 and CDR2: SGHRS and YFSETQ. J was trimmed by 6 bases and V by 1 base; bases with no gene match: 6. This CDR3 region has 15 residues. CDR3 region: CASSLLGTGSDTQYF. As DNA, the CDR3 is TGCGCCAGCAGCTTGCTCGGGACAGGGTCGGATACGCAGTATTTT.

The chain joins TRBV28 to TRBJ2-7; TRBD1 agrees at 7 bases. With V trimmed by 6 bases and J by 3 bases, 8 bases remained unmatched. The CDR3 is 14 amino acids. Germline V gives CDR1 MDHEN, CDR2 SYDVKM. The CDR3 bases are TGTGCCAGCAGCCAACACGACAGGGTCTACGAGCAGTACTTC. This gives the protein CASSQHDRVYEQYF.

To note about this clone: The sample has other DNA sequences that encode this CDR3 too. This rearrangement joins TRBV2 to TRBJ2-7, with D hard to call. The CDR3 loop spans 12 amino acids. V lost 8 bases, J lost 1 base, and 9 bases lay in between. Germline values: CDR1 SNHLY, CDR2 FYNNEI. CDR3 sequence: CASGALSYEQYF. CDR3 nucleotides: TGTGCCAGCGGCGCCTTATCCTACGAGCAGTACTTC.

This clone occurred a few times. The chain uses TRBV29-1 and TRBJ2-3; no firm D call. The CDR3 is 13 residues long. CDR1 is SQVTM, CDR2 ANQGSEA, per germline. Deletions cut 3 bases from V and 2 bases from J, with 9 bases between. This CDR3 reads CSVEAEPTDTQYF. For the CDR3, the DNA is TGCAGCGTTGAGGCGGAGCCCACAGATACGCAGTATTTT.

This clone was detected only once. CDR3 coding DNA: TGTGCCAGCAGTTCCTCGACTAGCGGGAAGACCGGGGAGCTGTTTTTT. It yields the protein CASSSSTSGKTGELFF. This chain connects TRBV6-5 to TRBJ2-2, with 11 positions matching TRBD2. The CDR3 contains 16 residues. Trimming at V came to 4 bases and at J to 5 bases, leaving 6 bases not matched to a gene. CDR1 and CDR2 (germline): MNHEY, SVGAGI.

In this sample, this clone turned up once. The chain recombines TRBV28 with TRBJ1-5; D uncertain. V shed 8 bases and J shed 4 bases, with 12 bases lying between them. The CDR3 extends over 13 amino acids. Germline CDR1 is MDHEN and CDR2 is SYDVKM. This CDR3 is CASLRQVNQPQHF. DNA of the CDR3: TGTGCCAGCCTCCGGCAGGTAAATCAGCCCCAGCATTTT.

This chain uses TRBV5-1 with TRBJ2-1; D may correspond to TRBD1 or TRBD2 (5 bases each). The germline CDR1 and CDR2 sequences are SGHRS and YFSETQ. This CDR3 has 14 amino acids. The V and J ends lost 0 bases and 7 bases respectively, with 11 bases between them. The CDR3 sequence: CASSLETGPNEQFF. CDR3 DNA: TGCGCCAGCAGCTTGGAAACGGGGCCGAATGAGCAGTTCTTC.

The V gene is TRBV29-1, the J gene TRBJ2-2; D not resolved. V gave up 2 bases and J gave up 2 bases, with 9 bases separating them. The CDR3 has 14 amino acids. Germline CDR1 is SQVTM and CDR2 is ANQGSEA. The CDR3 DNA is TGCAGCGTTGAATCGCCATCAAACACCGGGGAGCTGTTTTTT. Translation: CSVESPSNTGELFF.